What follows is one T cell receptor beta chain and its context. Per germline, CDR1 PRHDT and CDR2 FYEKMQ (reference sequence). V lost 3 bases to trimming and J lost 3 bases; unmatched junction nucleotides: 7. This CDR3 contains 15 residues. A library of TCRbeta sequences, prepared with unique molecular identifiers, was generated. TCRdb re-called the PCR reads with MiXCR, one entry per CDR3 protein. The table lists about 600,000 distinct CDR3 sequences, around 13% of them singletons, with around 2.2% in the top ten. The source of the sample is a study of T-cell reconstitution after alpha-beta-depleted transplantation in children.

The TCR originated in a male patient between 10 and 17 years old who had a stem cell transplant for acute myeloid leukemia, so the T cells may come from the graft donor. The sample consisted of PBMCs, mostly from graft donor cells, taken 360 days after TCRalphabeta/CD19-depleted stem cell transplant. The V gene is TRBV13, the J gene TRBJ2-7; 8 bases agree with TRBD2. The CDR3 here is CASSFRREGLYEQYF. As DNA, the CDR3 is TGTGCCAGCAGCTTTCGACGGGAGGGCCTCTACGAGCAGTACTTC.